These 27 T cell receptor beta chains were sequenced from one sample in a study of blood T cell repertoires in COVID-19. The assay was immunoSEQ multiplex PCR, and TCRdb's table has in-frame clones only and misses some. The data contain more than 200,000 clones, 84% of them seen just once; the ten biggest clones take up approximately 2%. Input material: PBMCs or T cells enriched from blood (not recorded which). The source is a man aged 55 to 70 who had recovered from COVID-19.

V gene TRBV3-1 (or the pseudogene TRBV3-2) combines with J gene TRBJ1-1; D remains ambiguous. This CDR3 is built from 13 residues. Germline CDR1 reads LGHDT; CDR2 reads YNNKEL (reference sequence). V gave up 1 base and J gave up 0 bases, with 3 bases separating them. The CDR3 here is CASSQAMNTEAFF. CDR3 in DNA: TGTGCCAGCAGCCAAGCAATGAACACTGAAGCTTTCTTT.

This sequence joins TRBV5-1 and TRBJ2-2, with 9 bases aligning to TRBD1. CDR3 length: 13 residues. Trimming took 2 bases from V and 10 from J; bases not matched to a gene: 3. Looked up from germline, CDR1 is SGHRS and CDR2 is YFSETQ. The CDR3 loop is CASSLGQGMELFF. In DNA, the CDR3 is TGCGCCAGCAGCTTAGGACAGGGGATGGAGCTGTTTTTT.

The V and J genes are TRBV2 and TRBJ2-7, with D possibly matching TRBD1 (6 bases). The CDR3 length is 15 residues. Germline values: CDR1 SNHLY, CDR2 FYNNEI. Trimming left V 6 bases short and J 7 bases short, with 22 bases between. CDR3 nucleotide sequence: TGTGCCAGCAGCCCCTTGGGACAAACCCTAGGAGAGCAGTACTTC. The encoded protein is CASSPLGQTLGEQYF.

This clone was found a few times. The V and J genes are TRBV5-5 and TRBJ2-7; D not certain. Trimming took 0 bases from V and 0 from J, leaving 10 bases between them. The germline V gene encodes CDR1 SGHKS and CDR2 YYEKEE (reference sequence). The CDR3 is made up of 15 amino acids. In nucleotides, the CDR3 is TGTGCCAGCAGCTTGGACAGCTTTAACTCCTACGAGCAGTACTTC. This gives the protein CASSLDSFNSYEQYF.

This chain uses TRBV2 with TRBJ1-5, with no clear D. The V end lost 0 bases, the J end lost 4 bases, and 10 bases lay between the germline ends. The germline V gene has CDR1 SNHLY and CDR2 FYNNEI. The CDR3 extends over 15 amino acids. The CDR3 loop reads CASSEAIAENQPQHF. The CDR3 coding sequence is TGTGCCAGCAGTGAAGCAATAGCAGAGAATCAGCCCCAGCATTTT.

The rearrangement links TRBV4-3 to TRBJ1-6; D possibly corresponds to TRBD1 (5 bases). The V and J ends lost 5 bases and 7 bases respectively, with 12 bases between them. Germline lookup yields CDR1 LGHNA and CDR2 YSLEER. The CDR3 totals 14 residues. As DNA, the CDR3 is TGCGCCAGCAGCATGGACATCGGGAATTCACCCCTCCACTTT. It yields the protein CASSMDIGNSPLHF.

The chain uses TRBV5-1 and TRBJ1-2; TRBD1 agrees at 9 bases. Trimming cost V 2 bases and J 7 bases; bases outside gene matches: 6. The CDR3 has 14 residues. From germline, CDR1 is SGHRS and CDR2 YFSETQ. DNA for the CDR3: TGCGCCAGCAGCTTCGGACAGGGGAGGTCTGGCTACACCTTC. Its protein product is CASSFGQGRSGYTF.

CDR3 in amino acids: CAITGTGTDTQYF. The CDR3 DNA reads TGTGCCATCACCGGTACAGGCACAGATACGCAGTATTTT. The chain links TRBV10-3 to TRBJ2-3; D unresolved. V was pared by 7 bases and J by 1 base, with 9 bases between. The germline V gene encodes CDR1 ENHRY and CDR2 SYGVKD. This CDR3 is 13 amino acids long.

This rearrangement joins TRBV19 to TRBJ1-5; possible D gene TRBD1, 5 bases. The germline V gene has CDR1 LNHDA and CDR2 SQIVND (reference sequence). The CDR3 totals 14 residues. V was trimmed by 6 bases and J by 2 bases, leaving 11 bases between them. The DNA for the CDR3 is TGTGCCAGTAGAGGACCCAGGGGCAATCAGCCCCAGCATTTT. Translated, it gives CASRGPRGNQPQHF.

In nucleotides, the CDR3 is TGTGCCAGCAGCCCCGGACTAGCGGGGGGTTTTGAGCAGTTCTTC. This translates into CASSPGLAGGFEQFF. The chain links TRBV5-6 to TRBJ2-1; TRBD2 aligns across 14 bases. This CDR3 has 15 amino acids. CDR1 SGHDT and CDR2 YYEEEE come from the germline V gene. V gave up 4 bases and J gave up 9 bases; unmatched junction bases: 6.

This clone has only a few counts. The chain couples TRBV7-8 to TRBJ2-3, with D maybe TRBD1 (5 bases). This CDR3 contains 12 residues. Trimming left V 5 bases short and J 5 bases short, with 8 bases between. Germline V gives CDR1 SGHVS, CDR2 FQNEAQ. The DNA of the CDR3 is TGTGCCAGCAGCCCAGGACAAGATACGCAGTATTTT. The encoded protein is CASSPGQDTQYF.

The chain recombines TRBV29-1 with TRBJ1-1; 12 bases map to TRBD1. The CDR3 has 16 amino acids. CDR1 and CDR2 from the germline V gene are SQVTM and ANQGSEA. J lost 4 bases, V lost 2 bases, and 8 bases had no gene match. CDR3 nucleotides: TGCAGCGTTGAAATGGGACAGGGGGCTTTGGCCACTGAAGCTTTCTTT. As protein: CSVEMGQGALATEAFF.

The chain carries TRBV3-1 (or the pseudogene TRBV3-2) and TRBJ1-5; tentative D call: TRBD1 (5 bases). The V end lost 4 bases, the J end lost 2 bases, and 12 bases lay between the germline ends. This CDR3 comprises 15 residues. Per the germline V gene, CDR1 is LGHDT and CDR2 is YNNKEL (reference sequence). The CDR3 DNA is TGTGCCAGCAGCCTAGGGGTCGACGGCAATCAGCCCCAGCATTTT. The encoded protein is CASSLGVDGNQPQHF.

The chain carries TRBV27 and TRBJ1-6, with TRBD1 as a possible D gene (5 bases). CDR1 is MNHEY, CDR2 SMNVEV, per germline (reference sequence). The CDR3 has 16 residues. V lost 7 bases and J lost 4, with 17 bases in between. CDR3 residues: CASTRAPGAYNSPLHF. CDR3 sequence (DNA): TGTGCCAGCACCAGGGCACCAGGCGCGTATAATTCACCCCTCCACTTT.

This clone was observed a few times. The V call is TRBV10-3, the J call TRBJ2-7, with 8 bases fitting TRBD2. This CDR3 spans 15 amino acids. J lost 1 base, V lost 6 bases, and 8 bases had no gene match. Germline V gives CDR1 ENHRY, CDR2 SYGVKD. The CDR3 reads CAIRTTSGGSYEQYF. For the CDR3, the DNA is TGTGCCATCAGGACTACTAGCGGAGGATCCTACGAGCAGTACTTC.

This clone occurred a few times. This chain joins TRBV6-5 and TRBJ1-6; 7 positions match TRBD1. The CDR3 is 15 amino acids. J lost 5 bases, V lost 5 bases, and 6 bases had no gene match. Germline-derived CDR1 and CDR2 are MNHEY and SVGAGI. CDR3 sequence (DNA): TGTGCCAGCAGTAGTGTGGGACAGAATAATTCACCCCTCCACTTT. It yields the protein CASSSVGQNNSPLHF.

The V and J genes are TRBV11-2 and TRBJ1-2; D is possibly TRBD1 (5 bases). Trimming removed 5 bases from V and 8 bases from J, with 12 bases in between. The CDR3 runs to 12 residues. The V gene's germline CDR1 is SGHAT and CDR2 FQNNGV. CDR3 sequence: CASSLRGMGYTF. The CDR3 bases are TGTGCCAGCAGCCTAAGGGGTATGGGCTACACCTTC.

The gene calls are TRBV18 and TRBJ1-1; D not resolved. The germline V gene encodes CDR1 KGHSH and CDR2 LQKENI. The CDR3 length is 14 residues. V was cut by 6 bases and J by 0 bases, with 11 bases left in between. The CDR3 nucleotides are TGTGCCAGCTCCCAAGACACCATGAACACTGAAGCTTTCTTT. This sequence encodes CASSQDTMNTEAFF.

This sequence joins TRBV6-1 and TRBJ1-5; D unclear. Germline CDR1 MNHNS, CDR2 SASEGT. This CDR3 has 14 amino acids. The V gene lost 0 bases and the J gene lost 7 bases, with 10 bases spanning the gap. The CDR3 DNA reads TGTGCCAGCAGTGAAGCGATCCGAGGGCAGCCCCAGCATTTT. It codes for CASSEAIRGQPQHF.

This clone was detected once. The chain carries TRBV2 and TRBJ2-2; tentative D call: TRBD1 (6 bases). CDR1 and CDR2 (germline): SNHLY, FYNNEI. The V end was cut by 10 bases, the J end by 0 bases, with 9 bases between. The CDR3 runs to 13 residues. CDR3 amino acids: CATRTANTGELFF. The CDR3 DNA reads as TGTGCCACCAGGACAGCGAACACCGGGGAGCTGTTTTTT.

CDR3 in DNA: TGTGCTAGTGGTCCACTCGCTAGCACAGATACGCAGTATTTT. This translates into CASGPLASTDTQYF. This rearrangement joins TRBV12-5 to TRBJ2-3; no firm D call. V lost 5 bases, J lost 0 bases, and 9 bases lay in between. The CDR3 has 14 residues. Germline lookup yields CDR1 LGHNT and CDR2 FRNRAP.

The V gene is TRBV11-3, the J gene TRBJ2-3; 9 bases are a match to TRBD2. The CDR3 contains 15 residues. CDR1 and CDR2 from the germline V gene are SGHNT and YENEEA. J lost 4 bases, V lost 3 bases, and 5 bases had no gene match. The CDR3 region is CASSLVAGGPDTQYF. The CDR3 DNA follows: TGTGCCAGCAGCTTGGTCGCGGGGGGGCCAGATACGCAGTATTTT.

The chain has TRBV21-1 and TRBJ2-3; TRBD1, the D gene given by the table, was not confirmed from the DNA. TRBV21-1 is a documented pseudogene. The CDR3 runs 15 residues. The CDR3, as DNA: TGTGCCAGCAGCAAACGCCCGGGACAGGGATATACGCAGTATTTT. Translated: CASSKRPGQGYTQYF.

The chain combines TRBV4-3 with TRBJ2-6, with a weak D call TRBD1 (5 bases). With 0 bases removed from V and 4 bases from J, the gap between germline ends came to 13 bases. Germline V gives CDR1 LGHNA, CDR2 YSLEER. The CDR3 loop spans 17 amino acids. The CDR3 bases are TGCGCCAGCAGCCAAGAACAGGCCAACCTAGGGGCCAACGTCCTGACTTTC. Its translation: CASSQEQANLGANVLTF.

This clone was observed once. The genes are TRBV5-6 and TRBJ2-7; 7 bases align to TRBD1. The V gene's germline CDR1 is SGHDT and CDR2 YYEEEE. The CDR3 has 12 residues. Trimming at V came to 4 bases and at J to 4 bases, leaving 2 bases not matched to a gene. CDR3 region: CASSPGQYEQYF. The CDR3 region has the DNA TGTGCCAGCAGCCCGGGACAGTACGAGCAGTACTTC.

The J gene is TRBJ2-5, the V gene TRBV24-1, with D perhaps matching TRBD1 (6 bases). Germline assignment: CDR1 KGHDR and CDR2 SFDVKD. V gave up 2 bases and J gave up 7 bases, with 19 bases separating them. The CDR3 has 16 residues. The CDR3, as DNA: TGTGCCACCAGTGATTATAAGACAGGCTCATTTGGGACCCAGTACTTC. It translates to CATSDYKTGSFGTQYF.

The DNA of the CDR3 is TGCGCCAGCAGCCCTGGACAGGGCTTGGCTGGGGCCAACGTCCTGACTTTC. Protein sequence: CASSPGQGLAGANVLTF. The rearrangement uses TRBV5-1 and TRBJ2-6; 8 bases are a match to TRBD1. Germline V gene data show CDR1 as SGHRS and CDR2 as YFSETQ. The J segment lost 2 bases and the V segment lost 4 bases, leaving 8 bases of the junction unmatched. This CDR3 has 17 amino acids.